The clone carrying this TCR beta chain was seen a few times. Antigen specificity is unknown. This entry is derived from a study of CD8 T cells in ankylosing spondylitis. Study observations and caveats: Clones that were linked to disease were CD8+ and were relatively rare in peripheral blood. One TCR beta motif, made up of roughly eight highly homologous variants, appeared characteristic of ankylosing spondylitis blood. Disease-linked clones reportedly showed significant enrichment in matched ankylosing spondylitis synovial fluid.

V was pared by 0 bases and J by 5 bases, with 5 bases between. The CDR3 has 13 residues. CDR1 is MNHNY, CDR2 SVGAGI, per germline (reference sequence). As the method for making TCR beta libraries, quantitative 5'-RACE with molecular barcodes was used. From the 5' RACE reads, TCRdb called clonotypes with MiXCR, one entry per CDR3 protein. This sample has tens of thousands of distinct CDR3 sequences; roughly 9% occur once, and the top ten carry about 30%. The receptor was isolated from a male donor with ankylosing spondylitis. Specimen: blood, either unsorted or a sorted T cell fraction (not recorded which). The chain has TRBV6-6 and TRBJ2-1; D uncertain. CDR3 nucleotide sequence: TGTGCCAGCAGTTACTCGAACGACAATGAGCAGTTCTTC. Residues: CASSYSNDNEQFF.